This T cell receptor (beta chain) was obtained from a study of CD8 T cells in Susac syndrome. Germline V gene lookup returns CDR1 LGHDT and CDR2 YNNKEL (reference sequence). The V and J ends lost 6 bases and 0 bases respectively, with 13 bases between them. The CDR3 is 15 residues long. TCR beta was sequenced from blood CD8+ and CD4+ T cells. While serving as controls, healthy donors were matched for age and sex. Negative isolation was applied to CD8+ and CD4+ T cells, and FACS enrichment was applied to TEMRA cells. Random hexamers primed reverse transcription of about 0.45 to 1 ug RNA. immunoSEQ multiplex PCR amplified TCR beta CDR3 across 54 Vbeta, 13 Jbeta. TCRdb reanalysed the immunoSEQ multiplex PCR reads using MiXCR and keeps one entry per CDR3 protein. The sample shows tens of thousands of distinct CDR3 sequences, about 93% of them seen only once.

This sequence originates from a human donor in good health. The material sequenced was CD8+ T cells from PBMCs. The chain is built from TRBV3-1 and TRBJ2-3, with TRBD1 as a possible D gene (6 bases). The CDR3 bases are TGTGCCAGCAGTAGTGACAGGTGGAGCACAGATACGCAGTATTTT. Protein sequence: CASSSDRWSTDTQYF.